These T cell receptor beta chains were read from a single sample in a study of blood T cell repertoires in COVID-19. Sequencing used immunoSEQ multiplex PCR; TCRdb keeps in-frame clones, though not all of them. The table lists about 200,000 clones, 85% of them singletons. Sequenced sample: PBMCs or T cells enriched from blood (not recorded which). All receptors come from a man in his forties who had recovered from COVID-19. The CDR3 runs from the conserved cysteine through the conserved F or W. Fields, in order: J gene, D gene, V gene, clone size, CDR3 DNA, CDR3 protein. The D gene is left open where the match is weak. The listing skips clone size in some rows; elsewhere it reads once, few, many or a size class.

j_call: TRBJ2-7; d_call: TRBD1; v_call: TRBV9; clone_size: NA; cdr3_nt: TGTGCCAGCAGCGTAGCGTGGGACAGGAGCTCCTACGAGCAGTACTTC; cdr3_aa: CASSVAWDRSSYEQYF
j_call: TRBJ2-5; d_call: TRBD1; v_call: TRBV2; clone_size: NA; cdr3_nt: TGTGCCAGCAGCGAGGACAGGGGACTAGAGACCCAGTACTTC; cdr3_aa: CASSEDRGLETQYF
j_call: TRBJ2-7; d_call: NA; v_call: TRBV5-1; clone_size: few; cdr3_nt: TGCGCCAGCAGCTCGCGGAAAGAACACTCCGAGCAGTACTTC; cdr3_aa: CASSSRKEHSEQYF
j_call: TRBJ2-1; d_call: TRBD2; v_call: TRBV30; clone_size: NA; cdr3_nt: TGTGCCTGGAGTGGTTTGACTAGCGGGCACCTCTACAATGAGCAGTTCTTC; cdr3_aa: CAWSGLTSGHLYNEQFF
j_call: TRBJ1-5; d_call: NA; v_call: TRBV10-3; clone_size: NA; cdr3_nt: TGTGCCATCAGTGAAGCGGATTCGAGCAATCAGCCCCAGCATTTT; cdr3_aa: CAISEADSSNQPQHF
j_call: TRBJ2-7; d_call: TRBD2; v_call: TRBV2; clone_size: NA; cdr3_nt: TGTGCCAGCAGTGGGCTAGCGGGGGACTACGAGCAGTACTTC; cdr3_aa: CASSGLAGDYEQYF
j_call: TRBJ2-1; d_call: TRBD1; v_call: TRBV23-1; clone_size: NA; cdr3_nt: TGCGCCAGCAGTCGTCCGGGACAGGGATACAATGAGCAGTTCTTC; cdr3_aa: CASSRPGQGYNEQFF
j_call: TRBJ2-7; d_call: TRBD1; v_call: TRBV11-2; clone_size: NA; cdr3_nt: TGTGCCAGCAGCCGACAGGGCCGCGAGCAGTACTTC; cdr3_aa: CASSRQGREQYF
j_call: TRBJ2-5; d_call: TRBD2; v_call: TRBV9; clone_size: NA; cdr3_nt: TGTGCCAGCAGCGTAGCTTTGCGGGAGGGCCCAGAGACCCAGTACTTC; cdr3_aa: CASSVALREGPETQYF
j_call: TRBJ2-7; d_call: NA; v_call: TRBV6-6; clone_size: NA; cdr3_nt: TGTGCCAGCAGTTATTCGTCCGAGCAGTACTTC; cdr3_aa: CASSYSSEQYF
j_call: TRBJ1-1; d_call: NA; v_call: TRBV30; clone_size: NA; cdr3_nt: TGTGCCTGGAGGGTATCGTACAGGGATGCTTTCTTT; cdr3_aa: CAWRVSYRDAFF
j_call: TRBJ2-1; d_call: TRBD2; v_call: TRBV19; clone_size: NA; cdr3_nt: TGTGCCAGTAGGCTACTAGCGGGAGGCCACAATGAGCAGTTCTTC; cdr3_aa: CASRLLAGGHNEQFF
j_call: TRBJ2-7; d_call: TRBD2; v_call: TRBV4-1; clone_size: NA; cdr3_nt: TGCGCCAGCAGCCTCCCCGCGGCGGGAGAGGACGAGCAGTACTTC; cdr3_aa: CASSLPAAGEDEQYF
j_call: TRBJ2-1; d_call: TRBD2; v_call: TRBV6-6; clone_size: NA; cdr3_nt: TGTGCCAGCAGTCGTGGACCGCCAAGTCTAGCGGGAGCCAGGCATGAGCAGTTCTTC; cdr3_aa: CASSRGPPSLAGARHEQFF